These 13 T cell receptor beta chains originate from one sample sequenced in a study of CD8+ T cells in alopecia areata. It was cDNA, reverse transcribed from extracted RNA, that served as the sequencing template. Some clones are missing from TCRdb's copy, which holds only in-frame ones; the method was immunoSEQ multiplex PCR. The data hold about 270,000 clones, with 50% to 75% observed a single time. Sample treatment: oral pan-JAK inhibitor, 5-10 mg twice daily. Source: CD4+ T cells sorted from blood, taken around week 54, from a patient treated with tofacitinib. The receptors shown here come from a human donor with alopecia areata.

This clone was observed at least ten times. The rearrangement joins TRBV5-6 to TRBJ2-3; the match to TRBD1 covers 7 bases. The V gene end was trimmed by 4 bases and the J gene end by 4 bases; junction bases not matched to a gene: 6. Germline assignment: CDR1 SGHDT and CDR2 YYEEEE. This CDR3 contains 14 residues. CDR3 nucleotides: TGTGCCAGCAGCAACACAGGGGACGCAGATACGCAGTATTTT. Amino acid sequence: CASSNTGDADTQYF.

The rearrangement joins TRBV7-9 to TRBJ1-6, with D perhaps TRBD1 (6 bases). Per the germline V gene, CDR1 is SEHNR and CDR2 is FQNEAQ (reference sequence). The CDR3 contains 16 residues. V dropped 5 bases and J dropped 7 bases, with 18 bases sitting between them. The CDR3 sequence is CASSQLGQRLNSPLHF. In DNA form, the CDR3 reads TGTGCCAGCAGCCAACTAGGACAGCGTTTAAATTCACCCCTCCACTTT.

The chain employs TRBV30 and TRBJ1-2; 8 nucleotides match TRBD1. The CDR3 totals 13 residues. V shed 4 bases and J 5 bases; nucleotides not matched to a gene: 6. Germline V CDR1 and CDR2: GTSNPN, SVGIG (reference sequence). The CDR3 sequence: CAWNSGTGYGYTF. In nucleotides, the CDR3 is TGTGCCTGGAACTCCGGGACAGGATATGGCTACACCTTC.

V gene TRBV11-2 combines with J gene TRBJ2-1, with D perhaps matching TRBD1 (6 bases). Per germline, CDR1 SGHAT and CDR2 FQNNGV. The V and J ends lost 5 bases and 5 bases respectively, with 7 bases between them. The CDR3 contains 12 residues. CDR3 sequence reads: CASSRTDNEQFF. CDR3 coding DNA: TGTGCCAGCAGCCGGACAGACAATGAGCAGTTCTTC.

V usage is TRBV18 and J usage is TRBJ2-1; 8 bases line up with TRBD2. With 0 bases clipped from V and 7 bases from J, the junction kept 5 bases outside the gene matches. The CDR3 runs to 15 residues. The germline CDR1 and CDR2 sequences are KGHSH and LQKENI. This CDR3 reads CASSPPSGGGNEQFF. The DNA of the CDR3 is TGTGCCAGCTCACCACCGAGCGGGGGCGGGAATGAGCAGTTCTTC.

This clone was seen a handful of times. This chain links TRBV2 with TRBJ1-5; 8 bases are shared with TRBD1. With 2 bases clipped from V and 4 bases from J, the junction kept 1 base outside the gene matches. CDR1 and CDR2 (germline): SNHLY, FYNNEI. The CDR3 has 14 residues. Here the CDR3 reads CASSEQGANQPQHF. The DNA for the CDR3 is TGTGCCAGCAGTGAACAGGGGGCGAATCAGCCCCAGCATTTT.

This rearrangement joins TRBV5-4 to TRBJ1-2; 9 nucleotides align to TRBD1. This CDR3 has 14 amino acids. CDR1 SGHNT and CDR2 YYREEE come from the germline V gene (reference sequence). Trimming took 5 bases from V and 7 from J; bases not matched to a gene: 9. CDR3 region: CASRPRDRAIGYTF. The CDR3 DNA follows: TGTGCCAGCAGACCGAGGGACAGGGCAATTGGCTACACCTTC. Full variable domain (remainder filled in from reference TRBV5-4 and TRBJ1-2): ETGVTQSPTHLIKTRGQQVTLRCSSQSGHNTVSWYQQALGQGPQFIFQYYREEENGRGNFPPRFSGLQFPNYSSELNVNALELDDSALYLCASRPRDRAIGYTFGSGTRLTVV.

V and J are TRBV7-8 and TRBJ1-5; 9 bases fit TRBD1. Trimming took 5 bases from V and 3 from J; bases not matched to a gene: 5. Germline values: CDR1 SGHVS, CDR2 FQNEAQ. The CDR3 sequence is 15 residues long. The CDR3 bases are TGTGCCAGCAGCCCCGGGACAGGGACCAATCAGCCCCAGCATTTT. Residues: CASSPGTGTNQPQHF.

This clone was counted only a few times. This rearrangement joins TRBV21-1 to TRBJ1-5; whether TRBD1, the table's D call, matches the DNA was not checked. TRBV21-1 is noted as a pseudogene. CDR3 length equals 12 residues. Here the CDR3 reads CARDSSNQPQHF. For the CDR3, the DNA is TGTGCCAGGGACAGTAGCAATCAGCCCCAGCATTTT.

This clone was seen more than once but under ten times. The rearrangement joins TRBV7-9 to TRBJ1-2; D unclear. Per germline, CDR1 SEHNR and CDR2 FQNEAQ (reference sequence). This CDR3 contains 12 residues. The V and J ends lost 4 bases and 4 bases respectively, with 7 bases between them. The DNA of the CDR3 is TGTGCCAGCAGCTCCCCCGGCTATGGCTACACCTTC. Translated, it gives CASSSPGYGYTF.

This chain joins TRBV15 and TRBJ2-3; 10 bases agree with TRBD2. The junction had 10 bases not matched to a gene; V was cut back by 0 bases and J by 7 bases. Germline V lookup: CDR1 LNHNV, CDR2 YYDKDF (reference sequence). The CDR3 loop spans 17 amino acids. CDR3 loop: CATSRDLAAGGRNTQYF. For the CDR3, the DNA is TGTGCCACCAGCAGAGATTTGGCAGCGGGGGGGCGAAATACGCAGTATTTT.

The CDR3 here is CASRRTDSYNEQFF. The CDR3 region has the DNA TGTGCCAGCAGGAGGACAGACTCCTACAATGAGCAGTTCTTC. The chain links TRBV25-1 to TRBJ2-1; D perhaps matches TRBD1 (6 bases). The V end was cut by 6 bases, the J end by 0 bases, with 9 bases between. Germline V gene sequence: CDR1 MGHDK, CDR2 SYGVNS. The CDR3 length is 14 residues.

The chain employs TRBV2 and TRBJ2-7, with 7 bases aligning to TRBD1. The length of the CDR3 is 13 residues. Unmatched junction bases numbered 6, after V lost 7 bases and J lost 3 bases. From germline, CDR1 is SNHLY and CDR2 FYNNEI. DNA of the CDR3: TGTGCCAGCAACCTCAGGACAGGCTACGAGCAGTACTTC. This codes for CASNLRTGYEQYF.